This T cell receptor (beta chain) is from a study of post-analysis software for immune sequencing data. The length of the CDR3 is 15 residues. Trimming cost V 4 bases and J 4 bases; bases outside gene matches: 5. The germline V gene encodes CDR1 SNHLY and CDR2 FYNNEI. Note on this clonotype: Its antigen is not identified.

Study-level points and caveats: There were five or six TRBV segments more frequent in patients than controls, and TRBV5-6, TRBV5-1 and TRBV20-1 were among them.

Researchers reported that TCR beta cDNA libraries carried unique molecular identifiers. TCRdb processed the PCR reads anew with MiXCR; each CDR3 protein has one entry. Of around 180,000 distinct CDR3 sequences listed, about 30% are singletons. This sequence joins TRBV2 and TRBJ2-3, with 10 bases aligning to TRBD2. The clonotype originates from a girl under 18 with multiple sclerosis. The sample consisted of blood. The CDR3 here is CASSVSAGGPDTQYF. The CDR3 DNA is TGTGCCAGCAGTGTGTCAGCGGGAGGGCCAGATACGCAGTATTTT.